Listed here are 29 T cell receptor beta chains from one sample, sequenced in a study of cytomegalovirus exposure and HLA in healthy donors. PCR primers comprised 60 Vbeta and 13 Jbeta primers. Using immunoSEQ multiplex PCR, the repertoire was profiled, and TCRdb retains in-frame clones only, with some absent. Counted here are around 54,000 clones, less than 85% occurring once; the ten biggest clones make up 2.5% to 3.5%. Sequenced sample: PBMCs. These receptor sequences come from a young woman in good health and CMV-seronegative.

The chain has TRBV11-1 and TRBJ2-7; perhaps TRBD2 as D (6 bases). CDR1 and CDR2 (germline): SGHAT, FQDESV (reference sequence). This CDR3 contains 14 residues. Trimming took off 6 bases at V and 2 bases at J, with 14 bases between the two ends. CDR3 bases: TGTGCCAGCAGGCGGGGAGGAGCGGCCTACGAGCAGTACTTC. Its translation is CASRRGGAAYEQYF.

The chain carries TRBV7-6 and TRBJ2-4; D possibly corresponds to TRBD1 (5 bases). V dropped 1 base and J dropped 12 bases, with 16 bases sitting between them. Germline V gene sequence: CDR1 SGHVS, CDR2 FNYEAQ. The CDR3 spans 14 residues. CDR3 bases: TGTGCCAGCAGCTTAGAGGGCAGGGATGGCAGTCAGTACTTC. It yields the protein CASSLEGRDGSQYF.

This clone has only a few counts. The chain is built from TRBV4-2 and TRBJ2-7, with 7 bases that match TRBD2. There are 15 residues in the CDR3. V lost 1 base, J lost 0 bases, and 3 bases stayed unmatched. The germline V gene has CDR1 LGHNA and CDR2 YNFKEQ. CDR3 nucleotide sequence: TGTGCCAGCAGCCAAGTACTAGCGAACTCCTACGAGCAGTACTTC. As protein: CASSQVLANSYEQYF.

The J gene is TRBJ2-1, the V gene TRBV27; the match to TRBD2 covers 8 bases. Germline trimming cut 7 bases from V and 4 bases from J; bases unmatched to any gene: 9. This CDR3 contains 15 residues. CDR1 and CDR2 from the germline V gene are MNHEY and SMNVEV (reference sequence). CDR3 sequence (DNA): TGTGCCAGCAACCCTCGGGCGGGGGGTTACAATGAGCAGTTCTTC. Translated: CASNPRAGGYNEQFF.

Concerning this clone: The junction differs from germline at one of its ends, possibly a read error. The chain employs TRBV27 and TRBJ2-6; D might be TRBD1 (5 bases). Germline V lookup: CDR1 MNHEY, CDR2 SMNVEV (reference sequence). CDR3 length: 16 amino acids. The CDR3 protein is CASSFFSRSGANGLTF. Here the CDR3 DNA reads TGTGCCAGCAGTTTCTTTTCGAGGTCTGGGGCCAACGGCCTGACTTTC.

The gene calls are TRBV27 and TRBJ1-1; 8 nucleotides agree with TRBD1. CDR3 size: 15 residues. V shed 7 bases, J shed 2 bases, and the junction held 9 bases outside the gene matches. Germline lookup yields CDR1 MNHEY and CDR2 SMNVEV (reference sequence). The CDR3 DNA sequence: TGTGCCAGCATTCCGACAGGGGTGGGAAACACTGAAGCTTTCTTT. As protein: CASIPTGVGNTEAFF.

This clone was seen only once. The chain employs TRBV27 and TRBJ2-5; D call uncertain. With the DNA end fitting TRBJ2-7 better, the J assignment may be wrong. The CDR3 is made up of 12 amino acids. Germline V CDR1 and CDR2: MNHEY, SMNVEV (reference sequence). CDR3 in amino acids: CASRRSSYEQYF. CDR3 nucleotides: TGTGCCAGCAGACGGAGCTCCTACGAGCAGTACTTC.

V is TRBV5-4 and J is TRBJ2-5; TRBD2 is a possible D gene (7 bases). Germline V gene lookup returns CDR1 SGHNT and CDR2 YYREEE (reference sequence). V was trimmed by 6 bases and J by 4 bases, leaving 22 bases between them. This CDR3 has 16 amino acids. CDR3 protein: CASTPWGGEVGETQYF. The CDR3 coding sequence is TGTGCCAGCACCCCTTGGGGGGGCGAAGTAGGAGAGACCCAGTACTTC.

J is TRBJ2-1 and V is TRBV19, with D maybe TRBD2 (6 bases). Trimming removed 5 bases at V and 0 bases at J, with 14 bases between. The CDR3 has 16 amino acids. In germline, CDR1 is LNHDA, CDR2 SQIVND (reference sequence). The CDR3 reads CASSARDSSSYNEQFF. In DNA form, the CDR3 reads TGTGCCAGTAGTGCCCGGGACTCCAGCTCCTACAATGAGCAGTTCTTC.

V and J are TRBV18 and TRBJ2-3; weak D call: TRBD1 (6 bases). Germline loops: CDR1 KGHSH, CDR2 LQKENI. With 3 bases removed from V and 1 base from J, the gap between germline ends came to 11 bases. CDR3 size: 15 residues. CDR3 nucleotides: TGTGCCAGCTCACCCCTGGGGGCTCGCACAGATACGCAGTATTTT. Translation: CASSPLGARTDTQYF.

This chain uses TRBV7-8 with TRBJ1-5; no clear D. Germline V gives CDR1 SGHVS, CDR2 FQNEAQ. Trimming left V 1 base short and J 2 bases short, with 18 bases between. The CDR3 spans 18 residues. The CDR3 sequence: CASSLVRGIAYRNQPQHF. The CDR3 nucleotides read TGTGCCAGCAGCTTAGTCCGGGGAATTGCTTATCGCAATCAGCCCCAGCATTTT.

The gene calls are TRBV5-6 and TRBJ2-1, with 7 bases aligning to TRBD2. Trimming cost V 4 bases and J 4 bases; bases outside gene matches: 8. Germline lookup yields CDR1 SGHDT and CDR2 YYEEEE. The CDR3 has 15 residues. CDR3 DNA: TGTGCCAGCAGCCTGGTAGGGACTACGTACAATGAGCAGTTCTTC. Protein: CASSLVGTTYNEQFF.

The V and J genes are TRBV28 and TRBJ2-7, with D possibly being TRBD2 (5 bases). CDR1 is MDHEN and CDR2 is SYDVKM in the germline V gene. This CDR3 spans 15 amino acids. The V end was cut by 6 bases, the J end by 3 bases, with 18 bases between. This CDR3 is CASSNGAVGIYEQYF. CDR3 coding DNA: TGTGCCAGCAGCAACGGAGCGGTAGGCATCTACGAGCAGTACTTC.

This clone was detected a few times. The rearrangement links TRBV28 to TRBJ2-7, with a tentative D call TRBD1 (6 bases). From germline, CDR1 is MDHEN and CDR2 SYDVKM. The V end lost 3 bases, the J end lost 3 bases, and 18 bases lay between the germline ends. CDR3 size: 16 residues. The CDR3 coding sequence is TGTGCCAGCAGTTTCGTGCTGTCGGACAGAAACTACGAGCAGTACTTC. As protein: CASSFVLSDRNYEQYF. Full variable domain (rest looked up from reference TRBV28 and TRBJ2-7): DVKVTQSSRYLVKRTGEKVFLECVQDMDHENMFWYRQDPGLGLRLIYFSYDVKMKEKGDIPEGYSVSREKKERFSLILESASTNQTSMYLCASSFVLSDRNYEQYFGPGTRLTVT.

The gene calls are TRBV28 and TRBJ1-6; 7 nucleotides match TRBD1. The CDR3 runs to 16 residues. Germline loops: CDR1 MDHEN, CDR2 SYDVKM. J lost 6 bases, V lost 4 bases, and 9 bases had no gene match. The CDR3 DNA reads TGTGCCAGCAGTTCCGCTATTGAGGGGGCTAATTCACCCCTCCACTTT. This codes for CASSSAIEGANSPLHF.

J is TRBJ2-1 and V is TRBV5-1, with 8 nucleotides matching TRBD2. J gave up 6 bases and V 1 base, and 3 bases lay outside the gene matches. Germline values: CDR1 SGHRS, CDR2 YFSETQ. The CDR3 has 14 amino acids. In nucleotides, the CDR3 is TGCGCCAGCAGCTTGCCCAGCGGGAGCAATGAGCAGTTCTTC. Translating it yields CASSLPSGSNEQFF. The variable domain in full, completed from reference TRBV5-1 and TRBJ2-1, reads KAGVTQTPRYLIKTRGQQVTLSCSPISGHRSVSWYQQTPGQGLQFLFEYFSETQRNKGNFPGRFSGRQFSNSRSEMNVSTLELGDSALYLCASSLPSGSNEQFFGPGTRLTVL.

This chain joins TRBV4-2 and TRBJ2-1; D ambiguous. The CDR3 is made up of 16 amino acids. Trimming cost V 0 bases and J 0 bases, with 9 bases left between them. Germline lookup yields CDR1 LGHNA and CDR2 YNFKEQ. CDR3 in amino acids: CASSQESEYSYNEQFF. The CDR3 DNA follows: TGTGCCAGCAGCCAAGAGAGTGAATACTCCTACAATGAGCAGTTCTTC.

The chain uses TRBV12-5 and TRBJ2-2; the match to TRBD1 covers 9 bases. Germline V CDR1 and CDR2: LGHNT, FRNRAP. This CDR3 is 17 amino acids long. V shed 0 bases and J 6 bases; nucleotides not matched to a gene: 8. CDR3 nucleotide sequence: TGTGCTAGTGGTTTGGTGGGACAGGGTAAAAGGGCCGGGGAGCTGTTTTTT. This translates into CASGLVGQGKRAGELFF.

The V and J genes are TRBV7-2 and TRBJ1-4; 12 bases match TRBD1. The germline V gene has CDR1 SGHTA and CDR2 FQGNSA. After removal of 0 bases from V and 8 bases from J, the junction contained 4 bases not matched to a gene. The CDR3 is 16 amino acids. The CDR3 region has the DNA TGTGCCAGCAGCTTAGCGGGACAGGGGGCGCAGGAAAAACTGTTTTTT. Residues: CASSLAGQGAQEKLFF.

This CDR3 is CASSLGGQGSYEQYF. The CDR3 coding sequence is TGCGCCAGCAGCTTGGGGGGACAGGGCTCCTACGAGCAGTACTTC. The chain joins TRBV5-1 to TRBJ2-7; TRBD1 matches at 9 bases. This CDR3 is 15 amino acids long. The germline V gene encodes CDR1 SGHRS and CDR2 YFSETQ. Trimming cost V 0 bases and J 0 bases; bases outside gene matches: 1.

This sequence joins TRBV5-1 and TRBJ2-3; possibly TRBD2 for D (5 bases). Trimming left V 3 bases short and J 7 bases short, with 9 bases between. Germline loops: CDR1 SGHRS, CDR2 YFSETQ. The CDR3 has 12 amino acids. Here the CDR3 DNA reads TGCGCCAGCAGCTGGGAGCGGAATACGCAGTATTTT. Its translation: CASSWERNTQYF.

V gene TRBV7-6 combines with J gene TRBJ1-5; D possibly corresponds to TRBD1 (6 bases). The germline CDR1 and CDR2 sequences are SGHVS and FNYEAQ. V was cut by 5 bases and J by 5 bases, with 10 bases left in between. The CDR3 has 13 residues. The CDR3 bases are TGTGCCAGCAGCCTAGGACAGTATCAGCCCCAGCATTTT. Translation: CASSLGQYQPQHF.

The chain has TRBV11-2 and TRBJ2-7; no clear D. CDR1 is SGHAT, CDR2 FQNNGV, per germline. This CDR3 contains 12 residues. The V end was cut by 3 bases, the J end by 3 bases, with 6 bases between. CDR3 DNA sequence: TGTGCCAGCAGCTTCTCCTACTACGAGCAGTACTTC. As protein: CASSFSYYEQYF. Complete variable domain (other parts from reference TRBV11-2 and TRBJ2-7): EAGVAQSPRYKIIEKRQSVAFWCNPISGHATLYWYQQILGQGPKLLIQFQNNGVVDDSQLPKDRFSAERLKGVDSTLKIQPAKLEDSAVYLCASSFSYYEQYFGPGTRLTVT.

The chain couples TRBV7-9 to TRBJ1-1, with 8 bases aligning to TRBD1. V gave up 5 bases and J gave up 11 bases; unmatched junction bases: 13. Germline CDR1 SEHNR, CDR2 FQNEAQ (reference sequence). This CDR3 spans 14 amino acids. The CDR3 protein is CASSPPGQATGAFF. CDR3 bases: TGTGCCAGCAGCCCACCGGGACAGGCAACTGGGGCTTTCTTT.

The rearrangement joins TRBV11-1 to TRBJ2-1; D is uncertain. The germline V gene has CDR1 SGHAT and CDR2 FQDESV (reference sequence). Trimming stripped 2 bases from V and 0 bases from J, with 8 bases between. The CDR3 is made up of 15 amino acids. The CDR3, as DNA: TGTGCCAGCAGCTTACCACCGAGCTCCTACAATGAGCAGTTCTTC. Residues: CASSLPPSSYNEQFF.

The V gene is TRBV28, the J gene TRBJ2-7; D gene ambiguous. Germline V gives CDR1 MDHEN, CDR2 SYDVKM. The V gene lost 4 bases and the J gene lost 13 bases, with 14 bases spanning the gap. The CDR3 covers 11 residues. CDR3 nucleotides: TGTGCCAGCAGTTCCCCAGGTCGATCCTACTTC. Translation gives CASSSPGRSYF. The entire variable domain, with the rest obtained from reference TRBV28 and TRBJ2-7, is as follows: DVKVTQSSRYLVKRTGEKVFLECVQDMDHENMFWYRQDPGLGLRLIYFSYDVKMKEKGDIPEGYSVSREKKERFSLILESASTNQTSMYLCASSSPGRSYFGPGTRLTVT.

The V gene is TRBV7-2, the J gene TRBJ2-1; TRBD2 agrees at 10 bases. CDR1 and CDR2 from the germline V gene are SGHTA and FQGNSA. Germline trimming cut 1 base from V and 5 bases from J; bases unmatched to any gene: 14. The CDR3 has 19 residues. The CDR3 region is CASSLVRPAGGPGNNEQFF. CDR3 in DNA: TGTGCCAGCAGCTTAGTTCGTCCAGCGGGAGGGCCGGGTAACAATGAGCAGTTCTTC. The complete variable domain, with remaining parts taken from reference TRBV7-2 and TRBJ2-1, reads GAGVSQSPSNKVTEKGKDVELRCDPISGHTALYWYRQSLGQGLEFLIYFQGNSAPDKSGLPSDRFSAERTGGSVSTLTIQRTQQEDSAVYLCASSLVRPAGGPGNNEQFFGPGTRLTVL.

J is TRBJ2-3 and V is TRBV27; 12 bases map to TRBD2. Trimming took 4 bases from V and 5 from J; bases not matched to a gene: 4. CDR1 and CDR2 from the germline V gene are MNHEY and SMNVEV (reference sequence). This CDR3 spans 15 amino acids. The CDR3 region is CASSSSGRAKDTQYF. DNA for the CDR3: TGTGCCAGCAGTTCTAGCGGGAGGGCAAAAGATACGCAGTATTTT.

Only one count was recorded for this clone. The chain combines TRBV5-4 with TRBJ2-1; D is uncertain. Trimming cost V 4 bases and J 5 bases, with 16 bases left between them. The CDR3 runs to 15 residues. The germline V gene encodes CDR1 SGHNT and CDR2 YYREEE (reference sequence). The CDR3 is CASSPLEWANNEQFF. CDR3 coding DNA: TGTGCCAGCAGCCCTCTTGAGTGGGCGAACAATGAGCAGTTCTTC.